This TCR beta chain was retrieved from a study of shared clonotypes between healthy human individuals. Across the whole study: Participating donors consisted of a couple of women and a few men aged 18 to 49. General study points: Sampling involved blood alone; tissue repertoires likely differ.

Original processing notes: ImmunoSEQ only sent back junction sequences with no quality scores, so filtering was done differently. Some clones are missing from TCRdb's copy, which holds only in-frame ones; the method was immunoSEQ multiplex PCR. V and J calls and clone size are those listed in that table; D and trimming were worked out from the DNA. The repertoire consists of about 470,000 clones, with roughly 77% occurring once and the leading ten covering 13%. Germline loops: CDR1 SGHTA, CDR2 FQGNSA. The CDR3 covers 12 residues. V was clipped by 3 bases and J by 9 bases, with 9 bases between them. Turning to this clone: Its antigen remains unidentified.

The source is a woman aged 40 to 55 in good health. Some clones in this sample may be carry-over from other donors' samples. Sequencing was done on a sample of PBMCs. V gene TRBV7-2 combines with J gene TRBJ1-5; D might be TRBD1 (5 bases). The CDR3 bases are TGTGCCAGCAGCTTCGCTAGGGGGCCCCAGCATTTT. As protein: CASSFARGPQHF.